Listed below are T cell receptor beta chains from one sample, sequenced in a study of T cell changes during pregnancy in multiple sclerosis. TCRdb keeps only in-frame clones here, not all; method: immunoSEQ multiplex PCR. The repertoire includes more than 70,000 clones, 75% to 95% of them detected once, and around 1.7% sits in the top ten. The input for sequencing was peripheral blood, taken after pregnancy. The source is a female donor in good health, enrolled as a control in a pregnancy study. Both conserved end residues are part of each CDR3. Fields, in order: V gene, clone size, J gene, D gene, CDR3 DNA, CDR3 protein. A D gene is named only where the DNA matches it firmly. Part of the rows lack a size; the others show once, few, many or a class for expanded clones.

TRBV9	.	TRBJ1-4	.	TGTGCCAGCAGCGTCGGGGGGGGAAATGAAAAACTGTTTTTT	CASSVGGGNEKLFF
TRBV29-1	.	TRBJ2-3	.	TGCAGCGTCTTACAGGTCCAGGGCACAGATACGCAGTATTTT	CSVLQVQGTDTQYF
TRBV6-5	.	TRBJ1-1	.	TGTGCCAGCAGTTACTCATGGCAGGGGAGCACTGAAGCTTTCTTT	CASSYSWQGSTEAFF
TRBV5-1	.	TRBJ1-1	.	TGCGCCAGCAGCTTCGAAGGGAGAACTGAAGCTTTCTTT	CASSFEGRTEAFF
TRBV19	.	TRBJ1-1	.	TGTGCCAGTAGTAGCCGTCGGAACTTACAGGGCGAACGAGCTTTCTTT	CASSSRRNLQGERAFF
TRBV18	.	TRBJ1-4	.	TGTGCCAGCTCACTCCCGGCGGCAGGCGGGTTTGCAACTAATGAAAAACTGTTTTTT	CASSLPAAGGFATNEKLFF
TRBV13	.	TRBJ1-1	TRBD1	TGTGCCAGCAGTCGGACAGGAGTGAACACTGAAGCTTTCTTT	CASSRTGVNTEAFF
TRBV10-3	.	TRBJ2-7	TRBD1	TGTGCCATCAGGAATTCAGGGGGAGTCGACTACGAGCAGTACTTC	CAIRNSGGVDYEQYF
TRBV7-9	.	TRBJ1-2	TRBD1	TGTGCCAGCAGCTCCCCGGGACAGCCTTATGGCTACACCTTC	CASSSPGQPYGYTF
TRBV6-6	once	TRBJ1-4	.	TGTGCCAGCAGTTACTCGGCACCGACAACTAATGAAAAACTGTTTTTT	CASSYSAPTTNEKLFF
TRBV19	.	TRBJ1-6	.	TGTGCCAGTAGTATTGGCGGGGGCAGAGGTTCACCCCTCCACTTT	CASSIGGGRGSPLHF
TRBV7-3	.	TRBJ2-7	TRBD2	TGTGCCAGCAGCTTAACGATGGGAGGGGAGCAGTACTTC	CASSLTMGGEQYF
TRBV4-3	.	TRBJ2-7	TRBD1	TGCGCCAGCAGCCAAGTGGGTTTCGGACAGGGGCCCTACGAGCAGTACTTC	CASSQVGFGQGPYEQYF
TRBV29-1	.	TRBJ2-7	.	TGCAGCGTTGAAGGCAGACTCTACGAGCAGTACTTC	CSVEGRLYEQYF
TRBV5-4	.	TRBJ1-1	TRBD1	TGTGCCAGCAGCTTTCAGGGGGCGACCCCTGAAGCTTTCTTT	CASSFQGATPEAFF
TRBV4-1	.	TRBJ2-2	TRBD2	TGCGCCAGCACCACGCCGAGGACTAGCGGGGCGGTGTTCACCGGGGAGCTGTTTTTT	CASTTPRTSGAVFTGELFF
TRBV6-1	.	TRBJ1-1	.	TGTGCCAGCAGTGAAAGGCAGGGGCTTGAAGCTTTCTTT	CASSERQGLEAFF
TRBV10-3	.	TRBJ1-1	TRBD1	TGTGCCATCGGTAAGGAGCGGACAGGGACCTTT	CAIGKERTGTF
TRBV4-1	.	TRBJ2-1	TRBD2	TGCGCCAGCAGCCACGGAAGGACTAGCGGGGGGGCGTATGAGCAGTTCTTC	CASSHGRTSGGAYEQFF
TRBV10-3	.	TRBJ2-3	.	TGTGCCATCAGTGAAGGGTCCGGGGGGCCAGATACGCAGTATTTT	CAISEGSGGPDTQYF
TRBV28	.	TRBJ1-2	TRBD1	TGTGCCAGCAGGATATGGACAGGGGGCGCGGATGGCTACACCTTC	CASRIWTGGADGYTF
TRBV7-3	.	TRBJ2-7	.	TGTGCCAGCAGCCGAACGGGAAACAACTACGAGCAGTACTTC	CASSRTGNNYEQYF
TRBV19	.	TRBJ1-5	.	TGTGCCAGTAGTACCTGGGGGGGGCAGGCTCAGCCCCAGCATTTT	CASSTWGGQAQPQHF
TRBV19	.	TRBJ1-5	.	TGTGCCAGTAGAGGGGCGGGGGCACATCAGCCCCAGCATTTT	CASRGAGAHQPQHF
TRBV7-2	.	TRBJ1-4	.	TGTGCCAGCTCTTTCCAGGGACTTGAAGGACTGTTTTTT	CASSFQGLEGLFF